The 7 T cell receptor beta chains below all came from one sample that was sequenced in a study of OX40 agonist ivuxolimab in advanced cancers. Using immunoSEQ multiplex PCR, the repertoire was profiled, and TCRdb retains in-frame clones only, with some absent. The sample lists approximately 14,000 clones, approximately 75% occurring once. Here the sequenced sample was CD4+ or CD8+ T cells sorted from blood, taken in a trial of the OX40 agonist ivuxolimab. The source is an adult with an advanced solid tumor such as melanoma, head and neck, liver or kidney cancer.

This clone was detected once. The V and J genes are TRBV10-3 and TRBJ2-1; TRBD2 might be the D (5 bases). CDR3 length equals 15 residues. The germline gives CDR1 ENHRY, CDR2 SYGVKD. With 3 bases removed from V and 2 bases from J, the gap between germline ends came to 11 bases. The CDR3 sequence is CAISDPAVAYNEQFF. The CDR3 DNA sequence: TGTGCCATCAGTGATCCAGCGGTGGCCTACAATGAGCAGTTCTTC.

By frequency in the sample, this clone is medium-sized (0.01 to 0.1%). The chain has TRBV9 and TRBJ2-3; D gene ambiguous. Germline CDR1 and CDR2: SGDLS and YYNGEE. There are 15 residues in the CDR3. Trimming cost V 0 bases and J 0 bases, with 8 bases left between them. The CDR3 DNA follows: TGTGCCAGCAGCGTAGCGGTGGACAGCACAGATACGCAGTATTTT. Its protein product is CASSVAVDSTDTQYF.

This chain connects TRBV6-5 to TRBJ2-7; no reliable D call. The CDR3 contains 13 residues. The V gene lost 5 bases and the J gene lost 6 bases, with 14 bases spanning the gap. CDR1 is MNHEY and CDR2 is SVGAGI in the germline V gene. CDR3 amino acids: CASSPLNEREQYF. The CDR3 DNA is TGTGCCAGCAGTCCCCTGAATGAGCGCGAGCAGTACTTC.

V usage is TRBV5-1 and J usage is TRBJ1-3, with no clear D. Trimming took off 0 bases at V and 4 bases at J, with 5 bases between the two ends. CDR3 length equals 13 residues. CDR1 and CDR2 (germline): SGHRS, YFSETQ. The CDR3 nucleotides read TGCGCCAGCAGCTTGGCGCCCGGAAACACCATATATTTT. This codes for CASSLAPGNTIYF.

This clone occurred a few times. This chain connects TRBV4-3 to TRBJ2-1, with D perhaps TRBD2 (5 bases). Per the germline V gene, CDR1 is LGHNA and CDR2 is YSLEER. This CDR3 spans 12 amino acids. The V and J ends lost 4 bases and 6 bases respectively, with 7 bases between them. CDR3 in amino acids: CASSPAGNEQFF. CDR3 bases: TGCGCCAGCAGCCCCGCGGGCAATGAGCAGTTCTTC.

This rearrangement joins TRBV5-1 to TRBJ1-1, with a tentative D call TRBD1 (6 bases). In germline, CDR1 is SGHRS, CDR2 YFSETQ. Trimming removed 0 bases from V and 0 bases from J, with 6 bases in between. This CDR3 is 14 amino acids long. CDR3 amino acids: CASSLGQVNTEAFF. The DNA of the CDR3 is TGCGCCAGCAGCTTGGGACAGGTGAACACTGAAGCTTTCTTT.

This rearrangement joins TRBV18 to TRBJ2-7; D possibly corresponds to TRBD2 (5 bases). The CDR3 consists of 15 residues. The germline V and J ends were trimmed by 0 bases and 2 bases, with 11 bases remaining between them. The germline V gene encodes CDR1 KGHSH and CDR2 LQKENI. CDR3 region: CASSPPEGGAYEQYF. CDR3 in DNA: TGTGCCAGCTCACCACCTGAGGGCGGCGCCTACGAGCAGTACTTC.